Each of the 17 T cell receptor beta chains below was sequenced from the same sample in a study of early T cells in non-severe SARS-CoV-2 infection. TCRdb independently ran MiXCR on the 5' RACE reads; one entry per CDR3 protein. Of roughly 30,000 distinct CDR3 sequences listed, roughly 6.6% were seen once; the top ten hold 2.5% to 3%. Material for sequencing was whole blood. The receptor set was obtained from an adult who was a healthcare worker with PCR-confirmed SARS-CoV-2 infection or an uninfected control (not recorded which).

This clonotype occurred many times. CDR3 amino acids: CSATRDPTNEKLFF. Written as DNA, the CDR3 is TGCAGTGCTACCAGGGACCCAACTAATGAAAAACTGTTTTTT. This chain joins TRBV20-1 and TRBJ1-4; perhaps TRBD1 as D (5 bases). The V gene's germline CDR1 is DFQATT and CDR2 SNEGSKA (reference sequence). The V end was cut by 4 bases, the J end by 0 bases, with 9 bases between. The length of the CDR3 is 14 residues.

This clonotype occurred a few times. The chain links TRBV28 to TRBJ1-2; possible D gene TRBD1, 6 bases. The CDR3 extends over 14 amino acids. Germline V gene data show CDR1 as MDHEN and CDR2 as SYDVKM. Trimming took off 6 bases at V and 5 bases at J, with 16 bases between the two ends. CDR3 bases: TGTGCCAGCAGGGTCGGAACAGGGACGTATGGCTACACCTTC. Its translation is CASRVGTGTYGYTF.

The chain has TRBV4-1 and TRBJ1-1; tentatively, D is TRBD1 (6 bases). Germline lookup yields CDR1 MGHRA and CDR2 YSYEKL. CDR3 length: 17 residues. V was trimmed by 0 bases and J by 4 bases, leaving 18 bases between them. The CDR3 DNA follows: TGCGCCAGCAGCCAAGATCGGGGCAGGGGTGACTTCACTGAAGCTTTCTTT. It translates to CASSQDRGRGDFTEAFF.

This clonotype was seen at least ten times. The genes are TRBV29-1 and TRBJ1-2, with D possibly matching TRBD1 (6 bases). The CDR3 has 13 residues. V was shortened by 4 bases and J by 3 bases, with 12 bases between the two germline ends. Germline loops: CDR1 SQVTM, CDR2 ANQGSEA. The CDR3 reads CSVAGGTDYGYTF. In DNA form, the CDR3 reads TGCAGCGTTGCGGGGGGCACAGACTATGGCTACACCTTC.

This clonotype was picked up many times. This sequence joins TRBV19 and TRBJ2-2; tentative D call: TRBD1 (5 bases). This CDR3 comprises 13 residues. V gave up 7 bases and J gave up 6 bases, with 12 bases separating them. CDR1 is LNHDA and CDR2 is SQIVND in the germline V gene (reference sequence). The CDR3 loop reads CASTTGASGELFF. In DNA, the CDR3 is TGTGCCAGTACCACTGGGGCCTCCGGGGAGCTGTTTTTT. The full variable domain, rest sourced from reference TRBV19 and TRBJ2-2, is DGGITQSPKYLFRKEGQNVTLSCEQNLNHDAMYWYRQDPGQGLRLIYYSQIVNDFQKGDIAEGYSVSREKKESFPLTVTSAQKNPTAFYLCASTTGASGELFFGEGSRLTVL.

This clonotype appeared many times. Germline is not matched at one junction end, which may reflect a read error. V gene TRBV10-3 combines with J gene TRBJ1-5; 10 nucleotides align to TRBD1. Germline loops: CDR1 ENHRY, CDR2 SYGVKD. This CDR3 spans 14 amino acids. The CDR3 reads CAIRNGQGDQPQHF. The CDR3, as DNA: TGCGCCATCAGAAATGGACAGGGGGATCAGCCCCAGCATTTT.

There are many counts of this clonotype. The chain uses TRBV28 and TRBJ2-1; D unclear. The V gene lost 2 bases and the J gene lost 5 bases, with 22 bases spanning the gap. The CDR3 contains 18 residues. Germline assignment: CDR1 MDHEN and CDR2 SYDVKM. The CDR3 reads CASSLGLWALLANNEQFF. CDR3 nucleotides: TGTGCCAGCAGTTTAGGTCTTTGGGCGCTTTTAGCTAACAATGAGCAGTTCTTC.

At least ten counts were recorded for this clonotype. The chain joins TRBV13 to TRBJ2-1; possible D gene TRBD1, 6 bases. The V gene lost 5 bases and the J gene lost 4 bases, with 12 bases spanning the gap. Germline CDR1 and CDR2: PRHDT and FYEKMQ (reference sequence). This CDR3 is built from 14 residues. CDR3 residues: CASSPGTPYNEQFF. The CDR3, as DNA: TGTGCCAGCAGCCCAGGGACACCTTACAATGAGCAGTTCTTC.

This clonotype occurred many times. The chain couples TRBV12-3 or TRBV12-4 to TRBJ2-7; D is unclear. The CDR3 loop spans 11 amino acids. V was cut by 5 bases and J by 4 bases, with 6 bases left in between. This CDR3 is CASSPSYEQYF. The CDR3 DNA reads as TGTGCCAGCAGTCCGTCATACGAGCAGTACTTC.

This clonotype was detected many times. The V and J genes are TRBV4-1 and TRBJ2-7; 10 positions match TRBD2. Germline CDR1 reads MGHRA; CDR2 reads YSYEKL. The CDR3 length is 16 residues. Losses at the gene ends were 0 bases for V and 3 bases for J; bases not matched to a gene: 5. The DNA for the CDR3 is TGCGCCAGCAGCCAAGATTTGGCTAGCGGGAGCTACGAGCAGTACTTC. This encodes CASSQDLASGSYEQYF.

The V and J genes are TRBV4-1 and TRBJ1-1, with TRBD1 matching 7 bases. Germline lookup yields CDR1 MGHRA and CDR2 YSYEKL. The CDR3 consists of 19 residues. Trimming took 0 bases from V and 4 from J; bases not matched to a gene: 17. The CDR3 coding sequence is TGCGCCAGCAGCCAAGATTTTGCCCCAGGGGGAGTGGGGACCACTGAAGCTTTCTTT. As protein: CASSQDFAPGGVGTTEAFF.

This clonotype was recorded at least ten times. The chain's CDR3 is CASSSTGTGENEQFF. The CDR3 DNA reads as TGTGCCAGCAGTTCCACCGGGACAGGGGAGAATGAGCAGTTCTTC. V and J are TRBV28 and TRBJ2-1; 10 bases fit TRBD1. This CDR3 contains 15 residues. Germline-derived CDR1 and CDR2 are MDHEN and SYDVKM. Unmatched junction bases numbered 7, after V lost 4 bases and J lost 7 bases.

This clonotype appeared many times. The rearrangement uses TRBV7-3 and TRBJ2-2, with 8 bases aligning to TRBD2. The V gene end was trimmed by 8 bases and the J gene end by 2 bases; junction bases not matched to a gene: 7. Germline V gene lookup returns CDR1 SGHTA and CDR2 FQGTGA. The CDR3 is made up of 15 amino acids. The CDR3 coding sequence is TGTGCCAGCGGATTAGCGGGACGAAACACCGGGGAGCTGTTTTTT. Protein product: CASGLAGRNTGELFF.

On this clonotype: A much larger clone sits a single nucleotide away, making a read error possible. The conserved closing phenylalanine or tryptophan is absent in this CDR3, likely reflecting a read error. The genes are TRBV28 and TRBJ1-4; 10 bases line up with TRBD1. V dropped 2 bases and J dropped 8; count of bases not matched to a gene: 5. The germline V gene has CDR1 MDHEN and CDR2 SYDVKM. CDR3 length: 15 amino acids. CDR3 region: CASSLPGTGDEKLFS. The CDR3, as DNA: TGTGCCAGCAGTTTACCCGGGACAGGGGACGAAAAACTGTTTTCT.

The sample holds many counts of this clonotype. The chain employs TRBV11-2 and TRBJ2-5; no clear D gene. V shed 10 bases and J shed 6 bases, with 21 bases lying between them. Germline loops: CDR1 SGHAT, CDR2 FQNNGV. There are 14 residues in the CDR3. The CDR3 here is CATSLFEQGKTQYF. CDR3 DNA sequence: TGTGCCACCTCCCTCTTCGAACAAGGGAAGACCCAGTACTTC.

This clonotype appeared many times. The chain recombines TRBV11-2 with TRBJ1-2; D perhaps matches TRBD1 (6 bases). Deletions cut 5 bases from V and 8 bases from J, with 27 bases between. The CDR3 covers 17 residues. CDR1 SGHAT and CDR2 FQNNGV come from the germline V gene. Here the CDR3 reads CASSQKTAGALPRGYTF. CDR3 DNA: TGTGCCAGCAGCCAAAAGACGGCAGGGGCCCTCCCCCGCGGCTACACCTTC.

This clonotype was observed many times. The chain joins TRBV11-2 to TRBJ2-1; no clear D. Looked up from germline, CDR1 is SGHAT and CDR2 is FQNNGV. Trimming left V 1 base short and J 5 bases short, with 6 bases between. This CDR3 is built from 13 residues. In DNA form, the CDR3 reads TGTGCCAGCAGCTTAGCGCCCGACAATGAGCAGTTCTTC. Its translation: CASSLAPDNEQFF.